Below are 2 T cell receptor beta chains sequenced from a single sample in a study of response to subunit inactivated influenza vaccine. TCRdb recomputed calls from the RT-PCR reads with MiXCR, one row per CDR3 protein. Of roughly 540,000 distinct CDR3 sequences in the sample, roughly 23% are singletons; the top ten hold around 2.8%. These data are also associated with another study on T cells expressing NK-cell markers. That work contributes: The authors made TCR beta cDNA libraries by 5'RACE template switching. This switching added a universal primer site and UMIs.

The sequenced sample was CD4+ T cells sorted from PBMCs, obtained about 11 days after vaccination. The receptors were sampled from a man aged 50-59 years who received an inactivated influenza vaccine.

This clonotype was picked up a small number of times. This chain uses TRBV29-1 with TRBJ1-1; 10 positions match TRBD1. Germline-derived CDR1 and CDR2 are SQVTM and ANQGSEA. The CDR3 runs to 15 residues. V lost 0 bases, J lost 8 bases, and 9 bases stayed unmatched. Here the CDR3 reads CSVEDFDRGRAEAFF. The CDR3 DNA sequence: TGCAGCGTTGAAGATTTCGACAGGGGGCGAGCGGAAGCTTTCTTT. The complete variable domain, with remaining parts taken from reference TRBV29-1 and TRBJ1-1, reads SAVISQKPSRDICQRGTSLTIQCQVDSQVTMMFWYRQQPGQSLTLIATANQGSEATYESGFVIDKFPISRPNLTFSTLTVSNMSPEDSSIYLCSVEDFDRGRAEAFFGQGTRLTVV.

The genes are TRBV4-1 and TRBJ2-5; D ambiguous. Looked up from germline, CDR1 is MGHRA and CDR2 is YSYEKL. The CDR3 is 14 residues long. With 2 bases removed from V and 5 bases from J, the gap between germline ends came to 12 bases. The CDR3 is CASSQMGVGETQYF. The CDR3 DNA sequence: TGCGCCAGCAGCCAAATGGGTGTTGGGGAGACCCAGTACTTC.